These 28 T cell receptor beta chains were all obtained from the same sample, sequenced in a study of blood T cell repertoires in COVID-19. TCRdb keeps only in-frame clones here, not all; method: immunoSEQ multiplex PCR. The sample shows approximately 130,000 clones, 84% of them seen only once. Source material: peripheral blood. These receptors originate from a human donor in a cohort sampled during active COVID-19.

The chain carries TRBV2 and TRBJ2-7, with 10 bases fitting TRBD2. The V and J ends lost 3 bases and 5 bases, in that order; junction bases with no gene match: 4. This CDR3 has 14 amino acids. CDR1 and CDR2 (germline): SNHLY, FYNNEI. Here the CDR3 reads CASSDASGGHEQYF. The CDR3 DNA reads as TGTGCCAGCAGTGATGCTAGCGGGGGCCACGAGCAGTACTTC.

The chain couples TRBV7-2 to TRBJ2-7, with 14 bases fitting TRBD2. The germline V gene encodes CDR1 SGHTA and CDR2 FQGNSA. V dropped 4 bases and J dropped 4; count of bases not matched to a gene: 3. This CDR3 has 15 residues. CDR3 sequence reads: CASSWGTSGGYEQYF. In nucleotides, the CDR3 is TGTGCCAGCAGCTGGGGGACTAGCGGGGGTTACGAGCAGTACTTC.

This clone occurred once. This chain uses TRBV9 with TRBJ2-3; 9 bases fit TRBD2. Trimming removed 0 bases from V and 4 bases from J; junction bases left unmatched: 3. This CDR3 is built from 15 residues. Germline loops: CDR1 SGDLS, CDR2 YYNGEE. This chain's CDR3 is CASSVAGGGADTQYF. The CDR3, as DNA: TGTGCCAGCAGCGTAGCAGGCGGGGGGGCAGATACGCAGTATTTT.

In its sample, this clone was seen once. This rearrangement joins TRBV19 to TRBJ2-3; TRBD2 is a possible D gene (6 bases). The CDR3 sequence is 14 residues long. The V end lost 9 bases, the J end lost 7 bases, and 20 bases lay between the germline ends. Looked up from germline, CDR1 is LNHDA and CDR2 is SQIVND (reference sequence). The CDR3: CASRTGTRRNTQYF. Written as DNA, the CDR3 is TGTGCCAGCCGCACCGGGACTCGACGGAATACGCAGTATTTT.

This clone has only a few counts. The chain recombines TRBV7-8 with TRBJ2-3; TRBD2 aligns across 8 bases. The CDR3 is made up of 17 amino acids. With 3 bases clipped from V and 6 bases from J, the junction kept 14 bases outside the gene matches. Germline V gene lookup returns CDR1 SGHVS and CDR2 FQNEAQ. CDR3 in DNA: TGTGCCAGCAGCTTGGATACTCATGCGGGGGGTACTGATACGCAGTATTTT. Its protein product is CASSLDTHAGGTDTQYF. Full variable domain (rest looked up from reference TRBV7-8 and TRBJ2-3): GAGVSQSPRYKVAKRGQDVALRCDPISGHVSLFWYQQALGQGPEFLTYFQNEAQLDKSGLPSDRFFAERPEGSVSTLKIQRTQQEDSAVYLCASSLDTHAGGTDTQYFGPGTRLTVL.

The V call is TRBV5-1, the J call TRBJ1-2; weak D call: TRBD1 (6 bases). V was clipped by 10 bases and J by 6 bases, with 16 bases between them. Per the germline V gene, CDR1 is SGHRS and CDR2 is YFSETQ. CDR3 length equals 12 residues. CDR3 sequence (DNA): TGCGCCTCTACCCAGGGGTCGGATGGCTACACCTTC. The encoded protein is CASTQGSDGYTF.

Only a few counts were recorded for this clone. V and J are TRBV27 and TRBJ1-2; TRBD1 aligns across 11 bases. V was pared by 3 bases and J by 2 bases, with 2 bases of the junction left unmatched. The germline CDR1 and CDR2 sequences are MNHEY and SMNVEV (reference sequence). The CDR3 totals 15 residues. The CDR3: CASSFGTGGNYGYTF. Here the CDR3 DNA reads TGTGCCAGCAGTTTCGGGACAGGGGGAAACTATGGCTACACCTTC.

The chain uses TRBV5-8 and TRBJ2-2; TRBD1 might be the D (6 bases). V lost 3 bases, J lost 7 bases, and 10 bases lay in between. Germline V gene data show CDR1 as SGHTS and CDR2 as YDEGEE. CDR3 length equals 13 residues. CDR3 coding DNA: TGTGCCAGCAGCTGGACAGTCGGCGGGGAGCTGTTTTTT. Translating it yields CASSWTVGGELFF.

The J gene is TRBJ1-5, the V gene TRBV7-9, with D possibly matching TRBD1 (5 bases). Trimming left V 5 bases short and J 6 bases short, with 17 bases between. From germline, CDR1 is SEHNR and CDR2 FQNEAQ (reference sequence). This CDR3 spans 15 amino acids. The CDR3 coding sequence is TGTGCCAGCAGCCGCAGTTCATCGGGGGGTCAGCCCCAGCATTTT. Amino acids: CASSRSSSGGQPQHF.

The chain uses TRBV7-8 and TRBJ1-4; 12 nucleotides match TRBD1. Germline V gives CDR1 SGHVS, CDR2 FQNEAQ. The CDR3 spans 14 residues. Trimming cost V 5 bases and J 7 bases; bases outside gene matches: 2. The CDR3 bases are TGTGCCAGCAGCCGGGACAGGGGGCGTGAAAAACTGTTTTTT. It translates to CASSRDRGREKLFF.

V is TRBV30 and J is TRBJ2-1; the D is unclear. Trimming removed 2 bases from V and 4 bases from J, with 9 bases in between. The CDR3 sequence is 13 residues long. Germline values: CDR1 GTSNPN, CDR2 SVGIG (reference sequence). CDR3 sequence reads: CAWSSGRYNEQFF. CDR3 DNA: TGTGCCTGGAGTTCTGGCAGGTACAATGAGCAGTTCTTC.

CDR3: CASSFARASYNSPLHF. The CDR3 bases are TGCGCCAGCAGCTTCGCCCGAGCCTCCTATAATTCACCCCTCCACTTT. The chain has TRBV5-1 and TRBJ1-6; D is undetermined. With 2 bases removed from V and 0 bases from J, the gap between germline ends came to 9 bases. This CDR3 spans 16 amino acids. CDR1 and CDR2 (germline): SGHRS, YFSETQ.

The chain is built from TRBV19 and TRBJ2-7; TRBD2 matches at 7 bases. V was pared by 10 bases and J by 5 bases, with 20 bases of the junction left unmatched. Germline V gives CDR1 LNHDA, CDR2 SQIVND (reference sequence). This CDR3 is built from 16 residues. CDR3 DNA: TGTGCCAAACCCGAAGCGGGGCGGAGCCGAGGGGACGAGCAGTACTTC. Amino acids: CAKPEAGRSRGDEQYF.

The rearrangement uses TRBV9 and TRBJ2-7, with 11 bases aligning to TRBD2. Germline V gene sequence: CDR1 SGDLS, CDR2 YYNGEE. This CDR3 comprises 14 residues. Trimming at V came to 3 bases and at J to 8 bases, leaving 7 bases not matched to a gene. The CDR3 region has the DNA TGTGCCAGCAGCGGAACTAGCGGGGGCTCTAAGCAGTACTTC. The encoded protein is CASSGTSGGSKQYF.

This chain uses TRBV5-1 with TRBJ2-3; a possible D gene is TRBD2 (5 bases). CDR1 SGHRS and CDR2 YFSETQ come from the germline V gene. Trimming stripped 0 bases from V and 2 bases from J, with 10 bases between. The CDR3 has 15 amino acids. The CDR3 is CASSLDLAHTDTQYF. DNA of the CDR3: TGCGCCAGCAGCTTGGACCTAGCCCACACAGATACGCAGTATTTT.

The chain employs TRBV19 and TRBJ1-6, with D perhaps TRBD1 (6 bases). Germline-derived CDR1 and CDR2 are LNHDA and SQIVND (reference sequence). The CDR3 totals 12 residues. The ends were cut back, 6 bases at V and 7 bases at J, with 7 bases in the middle. CDR3 loop: CASRGANSPLHF. CDR3 in DNA: TGTGCCAGTAGGGGGGCAAATTCACCCCTCCACTTT.

V and J are TRBV4-2 and TRBJ1-1; D call uncertain. Deletions cut 2 bases from V and 7 bases from J, with 17 bases between. Germline V gene data show CDR1 as LGHNA and CDR2 as YNFKEQ. The length of the CDR3 is 15 residues. The CDR3 DNA follows: TGTGCCAGCAGCCAAACGTCGACACGGAATGTTGAAGCTTTCTTT. It specifies CASSQTSTRNVEAFF.

This chain joins TRBV15 and TRBJ1-1, with TRBD1 as a possible D gene (5 bases). CDR3 length: 13 residues. Between the trimmed V and J ends, which lost 5 bases and 5 bases, there was a span of 12 bases. Per germline, CDR1 LNHNV and CDR2 YYDKDF (reference sequence). DNA for the CDR3: TGTGCCACCAGCTCCGGTAGGGGAACTGAAGCTTTCTTT. Protein: CATSSGRGTEAFF.

This chain connects TRBV29-1 to TRBJ2-5; 10 positions agree with TRBD1. The CDR3 consists of 14 residues. Trimming took 8 bases from V and 5 from J; bases not matched to a gene: 11. CDR1 SQVTM and CDR2 ANQGSEA come from the germline V gene. The CDR3 region has the DNA TGCAGCTCCAAAACCGGGACAGGGGTCGAGACCCAGTACTTC. Translated: CSSKTGTGVETQYF.

V usage is TRBV6-1 and J usage is TRBJ2-1; TRBD2 agrees at 9 bases. The CDR3 is made up of 15 amino acids. Per the germline V gene, CDR1 is MNHNS and CDR2 is SASEGT. J was trimmed by 3 bases and V by 2 bases; bases with no gene match: 2. The CDR3 DNA sequence: TGTGCCAGCAGTGAAAGCGGGGGGAACTACAATGAGCAGTTCTTC. Amino acids: CASSESGGNYNEQFF.

The chain carries TRBV11-1 and TRBJ1-2; D gene ambiguous. This CDR3 is built from 13 residues. Trimming shortened V by 5 bases and J by 1 base, and 8 bases separated the two germline ends. Germline CDR1 is SGHAT and CDR2 is FQDESV (reference sequence). The CDR3 DNA is TGTGCCAGCAGCCCCGCGGTTAACTATGGCTACACCTTC. It specifies CASSPAVNYGYTF.

The J gene is TRBJ1-2, the V gene TRBV5-4; 7 nucleotides line up with TRBD1. This CDR3 spans 13 amino acids. CDR1 and CDR2 (germline): SGHNT, YYREEE (reference sequence). Trimming removed 3 bases from V and 6 bases from J; junction bases left unmatched: 5. The CDR3 spells CASSSRQGHGYTF. CDR3 DNA sequence: TGTGCCAGCAGCTCTCGACAGGGTCATGGCTACACCTTC.

The J gene is TRBJ1-1, the V gene TRBV11-2; D perhaps matches TRBD1 (6 bases). Germline loops: CDR1 SGHAT, CDR2 FQNNGV. The length of the CDR3 is 14 residues. Trimming took off 3 bases at V and 2 bases at J, with 10 bases between the two ends. CDR3 DNA: TGTGCCAGCAGCTTTACAGGGTATAACACTGAAGCTTTCTTT. It codes for CASSFTGYNTEAFF.

The chain joins TRBV7-7 to TRBJ1-5, with D unclear. V lost 5 bases to trimming and J lost 1 base, with 18 bases between them. The CDR3 totals 17 residues. The V gene's germline CDR1 is SSHAT and CDR2 FNYEAQ (reference sequence). CDR3 protein: CASSTRLGGLSNQPQHF. The CDR3 bases are TGTGCCAGCAGCACCCGCTTAGGAGGGCTGAGCAATCAGCCCCAGCATTTT.

The chain links TRBV6-5 to TRBJ1-1, with D uncertain. Germline V lookup: CDR1 MNHEY, CDR2 SVGAGI. V dropped 7 bases and J dropped 1 base, with 10 bases sitting between them. CDR3 length equals 13 residues. In DNA, the CDR3 is TGTGCCAGCACGGCACTATCGAACACTGAAGCTTTCTTT. It specifies CASTALSNTEAFF.

This chain joins TRBV6-6 and TRBJ1-3; TRBD1 matches at 8 bases. The CDR3 is 15 amino acids. CDR1 and CDR2 from the germline V gene are MNHNY and SVGAGI (reference sequence). V was clipped by 5 bases and J by 5 bases; unmatched bases: 8. CDR3 sequence: CASSRDRTDRNTIYF. CDR3 coding DNA: TGTGCCAGCAGTCGGGACAGGACGGACCGAAACACCATATATTTT.

The V and J genes are TRBV12-5 and TRBJ2-7; tentatively, D is TRBD1 (6 bases). Per germline, CDR1 LGHNT and CDR2 FRNRAP. V was pared by 6 bases and J by 9 bases, with 15 bases between. The CDR3 extends over 12 amino acids. CDR3: CASGSPQGGQYF. The CDR3 DNA reads as TGTGCTAGTGGCTCGCCACAGGGTGGGCAGTACTTC.

This clone was recorded a few times. This chain uses TRBV7-2 with TRBJ1-4; D is perhaps TRBD1 (5 bases). The germline V gene has CDR1 SGHTA and CDR2 FQGNSA. V was shortened by 1 base and J by 8 bases, with 14 bases between the two germline ends. The CDR3 covers 15 residues. CDR3 in DNA: TGTGCCAGCAGCTTAGACCCAGGGAGGTCGGAAAAACTGTTTTTT. Its protein product is CASSLDPGRSEKLFF.